This T cell receptor beta chain was observed in a study of OX40 agonist ivuxolimab in advanced cancers. Study background: The eligibility criteria allowed prior anti-PD-1, anti-PD-L1 or anti-CTLA-4 therapy, and 40% had some.

Remarks on this clone: No antigen is known for it.

The CDR3 extends over 13 amino acids. Germline V gene data show CDR1 as SGHRS and CDR2 as YFSETQ. V lost 5 bases and J 7 bases, leaving 16 bases between the germline ends. General observations from the study: CD8+ T cells (on average) carried more expanded clones than CD4+ T cells. No determination was made of the antigen specificity of the expanded peripheral T cells.

The assay was immunoSEQ multiplex PCR, and TCRdb's table has in-frame clones only and misses some. The sample gives around 90,000 clones, roughly nine tenths of which show up once; roughly 1.1% is in the top ten. This clonotype originated in an adult with an advanced solid tumor such as melanoma, head and neck, liver or kidney cancer. The genes are TRBV5-1 and TRBJ2-7; a possible D gene is TRBD2 (6 bases). The input for sequencing was CD4+ or CD8+ T cells sorted from blood, taken in a trial of the OX40 agonist ivuxolimab. CDR3 nucleotides: TGCGCCAGCAGTTCCCTCACGGAGGGAGAGCAGTACTTC. It yields the protein CASSSLTEGEQYF.